The 8 T cell receptor beta chains below all came from one sample that was sequenced in a study of shared clonotypes between healthy human individuals. TCRdb's copy holds only in-frame clones and misses some; the assay was immunoSEQ multiplex PCR. The sample consists of roughly 2.6 million clones, approximately 92% of them appearing once. Material for sequencing was naive CD4+ T cells sorted from blood. As for subset: CD45RA+ positively selected. The receptors were sampled from a man between 18 and 29 years old in good health.

The chain carries TRBV5-4 and TRBJ1-5; 10 nucleotides match TRBD1. Germline-derived CDR1 and CDR2 are SGHNT and YYREEE (reference sequence). With 4 bases clipped from V and 3 bases from J, the junction kept 4 bases outside the gene matches. The CDR3 spans 15 residues. The chain's CDR3 is CASSVDRGNNQPQHF. The CDR3 DNA reads TGTGCCAGCAGCGTGGACAGGGGGAACAATCAGCCCCAGCATTTT.

Points on this clone: The same CDR3 arises from other DNA sequences in this sample as well. The chain carries TRBV23-1 and TRBJ2-5; D is ambiguous. TRBV23-1 qualifies as an ORF whose function is uncertain. The CDR3 runs 12 residues. Trimming shortened V by 0 bases and J by 5 bases, and 4 bases separated the two germline ends. The CDR3 loop reads CASSQSGETQYF. The CDR3 DNA reads TGCGCCAGCAGTCAATCTGGCGAGACCCAGTACTTC.

Comment on this clone: Distinct nucleotide sequences in the sample also encode this CDR3. This chain joins TRBV6-5 and TRBJ1-2; 7 nucleotides match TRBD1. Germline loops: CDR1 MNHEY, CDR2 SVGAGI. J lost 4 bases, V lost 6 bases, and 5 bases had no gene match. The CDR3 is 13 residues long. CDR3 protein: CASSRQGTYGYTF. For the CDR3, the DNA is TGTGCCAGCAGCAGACAGGGAACCTATGGCTACACCTTC.

The rearrangement links TRBV2 to TRBJ2-3, with TRBD1 as a possible D gene (5 bases). Germline lookup yields CDR1 SNHLY and CDR2 FYNNEI. The CDR3 consists of 15 residues. The V end was cut by 5 bases, the J end by 1 base, with 13 bases between. In DNA, the CDR3 is TGTGCCAGCAGTAGATACTTAGGGGGCACAGATACGCAGTATTTT. Translation: CASSRYLGGTDTQYF.

The chain is built from TRBV10-3 and TRBJ1-6; D is uncertain. Germline V gene data show CDR1 as ENHRY and CDR2 as SYGVKD. V shed 3 bases and J shed 7 bases, with 10 bases lying between them. This CDR3 comprises 14 residues. CDR3 protein: CAISDRSQNSPLHF. Here the CDR3 DNA reads TGTGCCATCAGTGATCGAAGCCAGAATTCACCCCTCCACTTT.

The V and J genes are TRBV4-3 and TRBJ1-1; D is ambiguous. The CDR3 runs 15 residues. V lost 0 bases, J lost 5 bases, and 13 bases lay in between. Per germline, CDR1 LGHNA and CDR2 YSLEER. CDR3 amino acids: CASSQDPLGYTEAFF. The CDR3 DNA sequence: TGCGCCAGCAGCCAAGATCCCCTTGGATATACTGAAGCTTTCTTT.

This chain links TRBV11-3 with TRBJ2-5, with a tentative D call TRBD2 (6 bases). The CDR3 length is 16 residues. V lost 1 base to trimming and J lost 2 bases, with 14 bases between them. Germline lookup yields CDR1 SGHNT and CDR2 YENEEA. The CDR3 region is CASSLGGGLLQETQYF. For the CDR3, the DNA is TGTGCCAGCAGCTTAGGAGGAGGGCTCCTTCAAGAGACCCAGTACTTC.

The V and J genes are TRBV5-1 and TRBJ1-3, with 8 bases aligning to TRBD1. J gave up 0 bases and V 0 bases, and 8 bases lay outside the gene matches. The CDR3 sequence is 18 residues long. The germline V gene has CDR1 SGHRS and CDR2 YFSETQ. The CDR3 here is CASSLVSDRGYSGNTIYF. The CDR3 DNA sequence: TGCGCCAGCAGCTTGGTGTCCGACAGGGGCTACTCTGGAAACACCATATATTTT.